This T cell receptor beta chain is from a study of T-cell memory formation after mild COVID-19. TCRdb reprocessed the 5' RACE reads with MiXCR, giving one entry per CDR3 protein. The sample has 250,000 to 400,000 distinct CDR3 sequences; roughly an eighth are singletons. The CDR3 extends over 14 amino acids. Germline CDR1 and CDR2: SGHRS and YFSETQ. V gave up 2 bases and J gave up 6 bases, with 11 bases separating them. Sequencing input: PBMCs or a T cell subset sorted from them (not recorded which). The chain employs TRBV5-1 and TRBJ2-2, with D possibly matching TRBD1 (6 bases). The clonotype originates from a man younger than 30 who had mild COVID-19 (a few samples of this study predate the infection). Cell type and time point are not known. In DNA, the CDR3 is TGCGCCAGCAGCTTTAACAGGGCGTCCGGGGAGCTGTTTTTT. Translation: CASSFNRASGELFF.